Listed below are T cell receptor beta chains from one sample, sequenced in a study of T cells in Graves' hyperthyroidism and ophthalmopathy. Each CDR3 protein gets one entry after TCRdb re-called the multiplex PCR reads with MiXCR. The data hold about 160,000 distinct CDR3 sequences, with about 9.4% observed a single time. The specimen sequenced was blood. These receptors were collected from a woman aged 18-29 years with Graves' hyperthyroidism that later progressed to Graves' ophthalmopathy. Each CDR3 is given with its conserved first and last residue. A D gene is named only where the DNA matches it firmly. The size field is filled for only some rows; it gives once, few, many or a size class.

TRBJ2-2 | many | TRBV7-3 | TRBD2 | CASSLTGGGETGELFF | TGTGCCAGCAGCTTAACCGGCGGGGGAGAGACCGGGGAGCTGTTTTTT
TRBJ1-5 | many | TRBV27 | TRBD1 | CASRAGTGTNQPQHF | TGTGCCAGCAGGGCTGGGACAGGTACAAATCAGCCCCAGCATTTT
TRBJ1-1 | many | TRBV11-2 | TRBD1 | CASSPPKTGGEMNTEAFF | TGTGCCAGCAGCCCCCCCAAGACAGGGGGAGAAATGAACACTGAAGCTTTCTTT
TRBJ2-1 | many | TRBV15 | TRBD2 | CATSRAPSGRIHEQFF | TGTGCCACCAGCAGAGCCCCAAGCGGGAGAATCCATGAGCAGTTCTTC
TRBJ2-3 | many | TRBV12-5 | TRBD2 | CASSWGSGRDADTQYF | TGTGCTAGTTCCTGGGGTAGCGGGAGGGACGCAGATACGCAGTATTTT
TRBJ1-4 | many | TRBV6-1 | - | CASSTAGRRYEKLFF | TGTGCCAGCAGCACCGCCGGGAGAAGATATGAAAAACTGTTTTTT
TRBJ2-7 | many | TRBV27 | TRBD1 | CASSTYRDRGLSEQYF | TGTGCCAGCAGTACGTACCGGGACAGGGGTCTCTCCGAGCAGTACTTC
TRBJ2-5 | few | TRBV5-1 | - | CASSPIPGDGETQYF | TGCGCCAGCAGCCCGATACCGGGAGACGGGGAGACCCAGTACTTC
TRBJ1-1 | - | TRBV20-1 | - | CSARLTGKGAFF | TGCAGTGCTAGACTTACAGGCAAGGGAGCTTTCTTT
TRBJ2-5 | many | TRBV7-8 | - | CASSLAVLGQDTETQYF | TGTGCCAGCAGCTTAGCGGTATTGGGGCAGGACACGGAGACCCAGTACTTC
TRBJ2-1 | - | TRBV27 | - | CASSFRPSYNEQFF | TGTGCCAGCAGTTTCAGGCCGTCCTACAATGAGCAGTTCTTC
TRBJ1-4 | many | TRBV7-8 | - | CASGGLWRTNEKLFF | TGTGCCAGCGGTGGTCTCTGGAGGACTAATGAAAAACTGTTTTTT
TRBJ2-2 | many | TRBV27 | TRBD2 | CASSFRLAGGNTGELFF | TGTGCCAGCAGTTTTAGGCTAGCGGGAGGGAACACCGGGGAGCTGTTTTTT
TRBJ1-2 | many | TRBV29-1 | TRBD1 | CSDRDRGFGYTF | TGCAGCGATAGGGACAGGGGTTTTGGCTACACCTTC
TRBJ1-5 | many | TRBV30 | TRBD1 | CAWSVRQGVSNQPQHF | TGTGCCTGGAGTGTACGCCAGGGGGTGAGCAATCAGCCCCAGCATTTT
TRBJ2-7 | many | TRBV20-1 | - | CSARDPSSATYEQYF | TGCAGTGCTAGAGACCCCTCTAGCGCGACCTACGAGCAGTACTTC
TRBJ2-5 | many | TRBV4-1 | TRBD1 | CASSQGYRGETQYF | TGCGCCAGCAGCCAAGGTTACAGGGGGGAGACCCAGTACTTC
TRBJ2-7 | many | TRBV6-1 | - | CASSGRTADYEQYF | TGTGCCAGCAGTGGGAGGACAGCTGATTACGAGCAGTACTTC
TRBJ2-5 | few | TRBV9 | TRBD2 | CASSRLAGAYQETQYF | TGTGCCAGCAGCCGACTAGCGGGGGCGTACCAAGAGACCCAGTACTTC
TRBJ1-6 | many | TRBV30 | TRBD1 | CAWSVTGGDSPLHF | TGTGCCTGGAGTGTTACAGGGGGCGATTCACCCCTCCACTTT
TRBJ1-2 | many | TRBV6-1 | - | CASSRQVRTHYGYTF | TGTGCCAGCAGTCGACAGGTGAGGACACACTATGGCTACACCTTC
TRBJ2-7 | many | TRBV7-9 | TRBD1 | CASSGGRDRGSYEQYF | TGTGCCAGCAGCGGAGGCCGGGACAGGGGCTCCTACGAGCAGTACTTC
TRBJ1-2 | many | TRBV13 | - | CASSLEGADGYTF | TGTGCCAGCAGCTTAGAAGGGGCAGATGGCTACACCTTC
TRBJ1-4 | - | TRBV6-1 | - | CASSERGRVGEKLFF | TGTGCCAGCAGTGAACGGGGCAGGGTCGGTGAAAAACTGTTTTTT
TRBJ2-5 | many | TRBV12-3/TRBV12-4 | - | CASASQETQYF | TGTGCCAGCGCCAGCCAAGAGACCCAGTACTTC
TRBJ1-1 | many | TRBV19 | TRBD1 | CASRQGYGNTEAFF | TGTGCCAGCAGACAGGGATACGGGAACACTGAAGCTTTCTTT
TRBJ2-7 | many | TRBV7-2 | TRBD2 | CASSLVAGGVTYEQYF | TGTGCCAGCAGCTTAGTCGCGGGGGGGGTTACCTACGAGCAGTACTTC
TRBJ1-1 | many | TRBV6-1 | TRBD1 | CASRDRGRNTEAFF | TGTGCCAGCAGAGACAGGGGCCGGAACACTGAAGCTTTCTTT
TRBJ1-4 | - | TRBV18 | TRBD1 | CASSPGQGFEKLFF | TGTGCCAGCTCACCGGGACAGGGTTTTGAAAAACTGTTTTTT
TRBJ1-5 | many | TRBV19 | - | CASSRTLRDLQPQHF | TGTGCCAGTAGTCGCACCCTCAGGGACCTTCAGCCCCAGCATTTT
TRBJ2-1 | many | TRBV2 | TRBD2 | CASRDSGGAVLDEQFF | TGTGCCAGCAGGGATAGCGGGGGGGCCGTTCTTGATGAGCAGTTCTTC
TRBJ2-2 | many | TRBV24-1 | - | CATSDLHKQGDGPGELFF | TGTGCCACCAGTGATTTGCATAAACAGGGAGATGGGCCCGGGGAGCTGTTTTTT
TRBJ1-5 | many | TRBV20-1 | TRBD1 | CSASEGAGQPQHF | TGCAGTGCATCGGAGGGGGCTGGTCAGCCCCAGCATTTT
TRBJ2-3 | few | TRBV6-6 | - | CASSYRGDTQYF | TGTGCCAGCAGTTACAGGGGGGATACGCAGTATTTT
TRBJ2-2 | - | TRBV19 | TRBD2 | CASKLGGSGGVGELFF | TGTGCCAGTAAATTAGGCGGTAGCGGGGGCGTCGGGGAGCTGTTTTTT
TRBJ2-7 | many | TRBV27 | - | CASSSTGPYEQYF | TGTGCCAGCAGTTCGACAGGACCCTACGAGCAGTACTTC
TRBJ2-1 | many | TRBV25-1 | - | CASSESLRAALGASYNEQFF | TGTGCCAGCAGTGAATCCCTCAGGGCGGCTTTAGGAGCCTCCTACAATGAGCAGTTCTTC
TRBJ2-3 | many | TRBV12-3/TRBV12-4 | TRBD2 | CASSPTAGGHTDTQYF | TGTGCCAGCAGCCCAACAGCGGGGGGTCACACAGATACGCAGTATTTT
TRBJ2-3 | - | TRBV9 | - | CASSVGDAGQSRTDTQYF | TGTGCCAGCAGCGTAGGGGATGCCGGGCAGTCTCGCACAGATACGCAGTATTTT
TRBJ2-1 | - | TRBV7-9 | TRBD2 | CASSPAGLAGGPSNEQFF | TGTGCCAGCAGCCCAGCAGGGCTAGCGGGGGGGCCTAGCAATGAGCAGTTCTTC
TRBJ2-3 | - | TRBV14 | - | CASSQELGGYTDTQYF | TGTGCCAGCAGCCAAGAATTAGGGGGGTACACAGATACGCAGTATTTT
TRBJ2-5 | many | TRBV7-2 | TRBD2 | CASSLVPRAGGPGETQYF | TGTGCCAGCAGCTTAGTGCCCAGAGCGGGAGGCCCTGGAGAGACCCAGTACTTC
TRBJ1-4 | many | TRBV7-8 | - | CASRDPYRVSSEKLFF | TGTGCCAGCAGAGACCCATACAGGGTGTCGAGTGAAAAACTGTTTTTT
TRBJ2-5 | many | TRBV27 | TRBD1 | CASSSNRGQETQYF | TGTGCCAGCAGTTCCAACAGGGGGCAAGAGACCCAGTACTTC
TRBJ1-1 | many | TRBV7-2 | - | CASGSGGTEAFF | TGTGCCAGCGGTTCGGGGGGCACTGAAGCTTTCTTT
TRBJ2-7 | - | TRBV27 | TRBD2 | CASRGLGGRSLYEQYF | TGTGCCAGCAGGGGCCTGGGGGGGAGGTCCCTCTACGAGCAGTACTTC
TRBJ1-2 | many | TRBV28 | - | CASSLDSNYGYTF | TGTGCCAGCAGTTTGGACAGTAACTATGGCTACACCTTC
TRBJ2-7 | few | TRBV9 | TRBD2 | CASSLSSGKSGEQYF | TGTGCCAGCAGCCTCTCTAGCGGGAAGTCCGGCGAGCAGTACTTC
TRBJ2-6 | few | TRBV7-8 | - | CASSPLGTVSSGANVLTF | TGTGCCAGCAGCCCCCTCGGGACGGTTTCATCTGGGGCCAACGTCCTGACTTTC
TRBJ2-1 | - | TRBV27 | - | CASQNPTGSYNEQFF | TGTGCCAGTCAGAACCCCACCGGCTCCTACAATGAGCAGTTCTTC
TRBJ2-7 | many | TRBV14 | TRBD2 | CASSQDVVAGGPRYEQYF | TGTGCCAGCAGCCAAGATGTAGTAGCGGGAGGGCCTCGCTACGAGCAGTACTTC
TRBJ2-5 | many | TRBV7-8 | - | CASSLPGARETQYF | TGTGCCAGCAGCTTACCGGGGGCTCGAGAGACCCAGTACTTC
TRBJ2-3 | many | TRBV10-3 | TRBD1 | CAIRDRVGTDTQYF | TGTGCCATCCGGGACAGGGTGGGAACAGATACGCAGTATTTT
TRBJ1-2 | many | TRBV10-1 | - | CASSESWNYGYTF | TGCGCCAGCAGTGAGTCTTGGAACTATGGCTACACCTTC
TRBJ1-3 | few | TRBV9 | - | CASSVGGWGTGNTIYF | TGTGCCAGCAGCGTAGGGGGCTGGGGAACTGGAAACACCATATATTTT
TRBJ2-1 | many | TRBV29-1 | - | CSVGDSYNEQFF | TGCAGCGTCGGCGACAGCTACAATGAGCAGTTCTTC
TRBJ2-5 | - | TRBV7-9 | - | CASSLGREQETQYF | TGTGCCAGCAGCTTAGGGAGGGAACAAGAGACCCAGTACTTC
TRBJ2-3 | - | TRBV7-2 | TRBD2 | CASSLVPAGSPWTRKLRDTQYF | TGTGCCAGCAGCTTAGTCCCTGCAGGCTCCCCTTGGACTAGGAAATTGAGGGATACGCAGTATTTT
TRBJ2-1 | many | TRBV20-1 | - | CPAHSYNEQFF | TGCCCGGCTCACTCCTACAATGAGCAGTTCTTC